The entry below describes one T cell receptor beta chain. From germline, CDR1 is MNHEY and CDR2 SMNVEV (reference sequence). The CDR3 contains 16 residues. The J segment lost 7 bases and the V segment lost 0 bases, leaving 6 bases of the junction unmatched. The data were obtained in a study of blood T cell repertoires in COVID-19. The overall study: Material from acute and convalescent COVID-19 was sourced from the United States, Italy and Spain. The cDNA or gDNA used as material had been derived from T cells, B-cell-depleted T cells, or PBMCs.

Per the authors' pipeline: Reference gene primer amplification in the assay estimated nucleated cell counts. Clones were sequenced by immunoSEQ multiplex PCR, and TCRdb holds only the in-frame ones, with some missing. That table supplies the V and J calls and clone size; D and trimming were determined from the DNA. The table records roughly 70,000 clones, about 80% of them present only once. The sequenced material came from peripheral blood. The gene calls are TRBV27 and TRBJ1-2; 12 bases agree with TRBD1. This sequence originates from a woman aged 70-85 years with acute or convalescent COVID-19. CDR3 DNA: TGTGCCAGCAGTTTATCCCGGGACAGGGGGCTGGCTGGCTACACCTTC. Residues: CASSLSRDRGLAGYTF.